These 13 T cell receptor beta chains were all obtained from the same sample, sequenced in a study of long-term antiretroviral therapy in people with HIV. At survey level, the immunoSEQ assay was run in its v3.0 version. This table comes from immunoSEQ multiplex PCR, and its TCRdb copy is limited to in-frame clones, with some not included. The sample lists more than 25,000 clones; less than 90% were seen once. The sequencing used unsorted PBMCs, collected 2 years after starting antiretroviral therapy. These receptors were obtained from a man in his fifties with HIV.

This chain joins TRBV7-2 and TRBJ2-3; 11 nucleotides align to TRBD2. Unmatched junction bases numbered 8, after V lost 5 bases and J lost 4 bases. The CDR3 is made up of 16 amino acids. Germline V lookup: CDR1 SGHTA, CDR2 FQGNSA. In nucleotides, the CDR3 is TGTGCCAGCAGCCTGCTAGCGGGGGGCCTCCCAGATACGCAGTATTTT. Protein sequence: CASSLLAGGLPDTQYF.

This clone has a single count. The chain's CDR3 is CSVAPGGELFF. The CDR3 coding sequence is TGCAGCGTTGCCCCCGGGGGGGAACTGTTTTTT. The V and J genes are TRBV29-1 and TRBJ1-4; D is possibly TRBD1 (5 bases). Trimming removed 4 bases from V and 12 bases from J, with 12 bases in between. This CDR3 contains 11 residues. Per germline, CDR1 SQVTM and CDR2 ANQGSEA.

The rearrangement uses TRBV10-2 and TRBJ1-5; weak D call: TRBD1 (5 bases). The CDR3 loop spans 15 amino acids. V was cut by 5 bases and J by 1 base, with 12 bases left in between. The germline CDR1 and CDR2 sequences are WSHSY and SAAADI. The CDR3 bases are TGCGCCAGCAGTTCGTGGGGGTTCAGCAATCAGCCCCAGCATTTT. This codes for CASSSWGFSNQPQHF.

The chain links TRBV5-8 to TRBJ2-7, with D maybe TRBD1 (6 bases). The CDR3 is made up of 14 amino acids. V was trimmed by 1 base and J by 5 bases, leaving 13 bases between them. Germline lookup yields CDR1 SGHTS and CDR2 YDEGEE. CDR3 DNA: TGTGCCAGCAGCTTGAAGGACAGAGGCCACGAGCAGTACTTC. Translated, it gives CASSLKDRGHEQYF.

About this clone itself: The junction and the germline gene differ at one end; a read error may be behind it. The DNA for the CDR3 is TGTGCTAGCAGCTTAGGTGTCCAAGAGACCCAGTACTTC. As protein: CASSLGVQETQYF. The rearrangement links TRBV7-7 to TRBJ2-5; D uncertain. CDR1 and CDR2 from the germline V gene are SSHAT and FNYEAQ (reference sequence). This CDR3 comprises 13 residues.

The chain couples TRBV28 to TRBJ1-5, with a tentative D call TRBD1 (6 bases). The ends were cut back, 5 bases at V and 3 bases at J, with 14 bases in the middle. Germline CDR1 MDHEN, CDR2 SYDVKM. CDR3 length: 15 amino acids. CDR3 region: CASSLGDRSNQPQHF. CDR3 nucleotides: TGTGCCAGCAGTCTTGGCGACAGGTCCAATCAGCCCCAGCATTTT.

The rearrangement links TRBV10-3 to TRBJ2-1; no definite D call. This CDR3 has 12 residues. V was pared by 0 bases and J by 10 bases, with 7 bases between. Germline CDR1 reads ENHRY; CDR2 reads SYGVKD. The CDR3: CAISESEGEQFF. CDR3 in DNA: TGTGCCATCAGTGAGTCAGAAGGCGAGCAGTTCTTC.

The V call is TRBV12-5, the J call TRBJ1-2, with D perhaps matching TRBD1 (5 bases). The CDR3 length is 11 residues. The germline CDR1 and CDR2 sequences are LGHNT and FRNRAP. V was clipped by 3 bases and J by 8 bases, with 7 bases between them. The CDR3 sequence is CASGFNRGYTF. As DNA, the CDR3 is TGTGCTAGTGGTTTCAACAGGGGCTACACCTTC.

V usage is TRBV28 and J usage is TRBJ1-4; D is perhaps TRBD1 (5 bases). The CDR3 has 16 amino acids. With 5 bases removed from V and 1 base from J, the gap between germline ends came to 14 bases. Germline V gene lookup returns CDR1 MDHEN and CDR2 SYDVKM. The CDR3 DNA follows: TGTGCCAGCAGTCCGCCCCTAACAGGAACTAATGAAAAACTGTTTTTT. Its translation is CASSPPLTGTNEKLFF.

The chain employs TRBV7-2 and TRBJ2-1; D is undetermined. Germline CDR1 SGHTA, CDR2 FQGNSA. V was clipped by 7 bases and J by 1 base, with 26 bases between them. This CDR3 region has 19 residues. Here the CDR3 reads CASILLGSLKGRSYNEQFF. In DNA form, the CDR3 reads TGTGCCAGCATCCTTCTAGGGTCCCTTAAGGGCCGGTCCTACAATGAGCAGTTCTTC. Supplemented by reference TRBV7-2 and TRBJ2-1, the full variable domain reads GAGVSQSPSNKVTEKGKDVELRCDPISGHTALYWYRQSLGQGLEFLIYFQGNSAPDKSGLPSDRFSAERTGGSVSTLTIQRTQQEDSAVYLCASILLGSLKGRSYNEQFFGPGTRLTVL.

The chain couples TRBV6-5 to TRBJ1-1; TRBD1 matches at 10 bases. V shed 2 bases, J shed 4 bases, and the junction held 4 bases outside the gene matches. Germline V gives CDR1 MNHEY, CDR2 SVGAGI. This CDR3 region has 15 residues. CDR3 region: CASSYGTGVVTEAFF. In DNA, the CDR3 is TGTGCCAGCAGTTACGGGACAGGGGTTGTCACTGAAGCTTTCTTT.

The chain combines TRBV5-1 with TRBJ2-7; either TRBD1 or TRBD2 may supply D (5 bases each). CDR3 length equals 14 residues. The V gene's germline CDR1 is SGHRS and CDR2 YFSETQ. V shed 4 bases and J shed 3 bases, with 14 bases lying between them. Written as DNA, the CDR3 is TGCGCCAGCAGCCCAGCAGGGAGCGTCTACGAGCAGTACTTC. This gives the protein CASSPAGSVYEQYF.

This chain connects TRBV28 to TRBJ2-1; 7 nucleotides agree with TRBD2. The CDR3 sequence is 16 residues long. Germline V gene lookup returns CDR1 MDHEN and CDR2 SYDVKM. With V trimmed by 4 bases and J by 0 bases, 6 bases remained unmatched. The DNA for the CDR3 is TGTGCCAGCAGTTCCCTAGGGAGGGGCTCCTACAATGAGCAGTTCTTC. The encoded protein is CASSSLGRGSYNEQFF.